This T cell receptor (beta chain) stems from a study of T cell changes during pregnancy in multiple sclerosis. This table comes from immunoSEQ multiplex PCR, and its TCRdb copy is limited to in-frame clones, with some not included. The repertoire holds roughly 42,000 clones, with 94% as singletons. The CDR3 spans 16 residues. The chain employs TRBV21-1 and TRBJ2-7; the table's D gene call, TRBD1, was not cross checked with the DNA. TRBV21-1 is termed a pseudogene. The clonotype was recovered from a female donor with multiple sclerosis, enrolled in a pregnancy study. This specimen was CD4+ T cells from peripheral blood mononuclear cells, taken after pregnancy. The chain's CDR3 is CASSTTGPSTTYEQYF. CDR3 DNA: TGTGCCAGCAGCACAACAGGGCCCTCCACTACCTACGAGCAGTACTTC.